Following are 10 T cell receptor beta chains from one sample sequenced in a study of cytomegalovirus exposure and HLA in healthy donors. 13 Jbeta primers and 60 Vbeta primers were used for the PCR. Only in-frame clones appear in the TCRdb table, and some are missing; sequencing was by immunoSEQ multiplex PCR. The sample gives fewer than 90,000 clones, around four fifths of which show up once; 1.2% to 1.5% is in the top ten. Sequencing was performed on PBMCs. The source is a male donor in good health and CMV-seronegative.

The rearrangement joins TRBV7-2 to TRBJ1-3; a possible D gene is TRBD1 (5 bases). The CDR3 is 14 residues long. The V gene's germline CDR1 is SGHTA and CDR2 FQGNSA. With 5 bases removed from V and 4 bases from J, the gap between germline ends came to 12 bases. The CDR3: CASSLVRGGNTIYF. The CDR3 DNA sequence: TGTGCCAGCAGCCTTGTAAGGGGAGGAAACACCATATATTTT.

The rearrangement uses TRBV28 and TRBJ1-5, with 11 bases lining up with TRBD1. The CDR3 consists of 15 residues. CDR1 is MDHEN and CDR2 is SYDVKM in the germline V gene. V gave up 7 bases and J gave up 6 bases; unmatched junction bases: 8. The CDR3 here is CASNLGDRGGQPQHF. The CDR3 DNA follows: TGTGCCAGCAACTTAGGGGACAGGGGGGGTCAGCCCCAGCATTTT.

This clone has just one count. This sequence joins TRBV5-5 and TRBJ1-5, with D perhaps matching TRBD1 (6 bases). Trimming left V 6 bases short and J 1 base short, with 23 bases between. Germline CDR1 reads SGHKS; CDR2 reads YYEKEE (reference sequence). The CDR3 extends over 18 amino acids. This chain's CDR3 is CASTPGSQGMVSNQPQHF. The CDR3 coding sequence is TGTGCCAGCACCCCCGGTTCCCAGGGGATGGTAAGCAATCAGCCCCAGCATTTT. Looking up the rest from reference TRBV5-5 and TRBJ1-5 gives the full variable domain: DAGVTQSPTHLIKTRGQQVTLRCSPISGHKSVSWYQQVLGQGPQFIFQYYEKEERGRGNFPDRFSARQFPNYSSELNVNALLLGDSALYLCASTPGSQGMVSNQPQHFGDGTRLSIL.

In its sample, this clone was seen a few times. The chain links TRBV6-1 to TRBJ1-1; no clear D. The CDR3 is 12 amino acids. Germline V gene sequence: CDR1 MNHNS, CDR2 SASEGT. Trimming stripped 6 bases from V and 1 base from J, with 6 bases between. The CDR3 sequence: CASRLQNTEAFF. The CDR3 region has the DNA TGTGCCAGCAGGTTACAGAACACTGAAGCTTTCTTT.

The chain carries TRBV2 and TRBJ2-3; TRBD2 aligns across 7 bases. The V gene end was trimmed by 6 bases and the J gene end by 4 bases; junction bases not matched to a gene: 10. Germline V gene data show CDR1 as SNHLY and CDR2 as FYNNEI. The CDR3 is made up of 15 amino acids. CDR3 sequence reads: CASRGRLAVPDTQYF. The CDR3 DNA is TGTGCCAGCAGGGGGAGACTAGCAGTTCCAGATACGCAGTATTTT. Filled out from reference TRBV2 and TRBJ2-3, the complete variable domain reads EPEVTQTPSHQVTQMGQEVILRCVPISNHLYFYWYRQILGQKVEFLVSFYNNEISEKSEIFDDQFSVERPDGSNFTLKIRSTKLEDSAMYFCASRGRLAVPDTQYFGPGTRLTVL.

This chain connects TRBV5-6 to TRBJ2-5; 10 bases are a match to TRBD1. Germline V gene data show CDR1 as SGHDT and CDR2 as YYEEEE. Trimming cost V 4 bases and J 5 bases; bases outside gene matches: 14. CDR3 length equals 17 residues. The CDR3 reads CASSGTFMTGGLETQYF. CDR3 bases: TGTGCCAGCAGCGGGACATTCATGACAGGGGGCCTGGAGACCCAGTACTTC.

The chain recombines TRBV30 with TRBJ1-1; the D is unclear. Deletions cut 2 bases from V and 5 bases from J, with 12 bases between. Germline CDR1 reads GTSNPN; CDR2 reads SVGIG (reference sequence). The length of the CDR3 is 13 residues. The CDR3 protein is CAWSPGRATEAFF. The CDR3 DNA is TGTGCCTGGAGTCCCGGGAGGGCTACTGAAGCTTTCTTT.

This sequence joins TRBV28 and TRBJ2-5; 8 bases are a match to TRBD1. The better agreement between TRBJ2-7 and the DNA end casts doubt on the J call. The CDR3 runs to 15 residues. Germline CDR1 and CDR2: MDHEN and SYDVKM. In nucleotides, the CDR3 is TGTGCCAGCAGTTTTCAAGGGACAGGACTCTACGAGCAGTACTTC. Protein: CASSFQGTGLYEQYF.

This clone was observed a handful of times. The chain uses TRBV4-3 and TRBJ1-5; 7 nucleotides line up with TRBD1. Germline CDR1 is LGHNA and CDR2 is YSLEER. V lost 0 bases to trimming and J lost 5 bases; unmatched junction nucleotides: 4. The CDR3 is made up of 15 amino acids. CDR3 in amino acids: CASSQEHRGYQPQHF. The CDR3 nucleotides read TGCGCCAGCAGCCAAGAACACAGGGGCTATCAGCCCCAGCATTTT.

CDR3 protein: CASWLGDTEAFF. The DNA for the CDR3 is TGTGCCAGCTGGCTAGGGGACACTGAAGCTTTCTTT. This chain links TRBV6-5 with TRBJ1-1; perhaps TRBD1 as D (5 bases). CDR1 is MNHEY, CDR2 SVGAGI, per germline. V was pared by 8 bases and J by 3 bases, with 10 bases between. CDR3 size: 12 residues.